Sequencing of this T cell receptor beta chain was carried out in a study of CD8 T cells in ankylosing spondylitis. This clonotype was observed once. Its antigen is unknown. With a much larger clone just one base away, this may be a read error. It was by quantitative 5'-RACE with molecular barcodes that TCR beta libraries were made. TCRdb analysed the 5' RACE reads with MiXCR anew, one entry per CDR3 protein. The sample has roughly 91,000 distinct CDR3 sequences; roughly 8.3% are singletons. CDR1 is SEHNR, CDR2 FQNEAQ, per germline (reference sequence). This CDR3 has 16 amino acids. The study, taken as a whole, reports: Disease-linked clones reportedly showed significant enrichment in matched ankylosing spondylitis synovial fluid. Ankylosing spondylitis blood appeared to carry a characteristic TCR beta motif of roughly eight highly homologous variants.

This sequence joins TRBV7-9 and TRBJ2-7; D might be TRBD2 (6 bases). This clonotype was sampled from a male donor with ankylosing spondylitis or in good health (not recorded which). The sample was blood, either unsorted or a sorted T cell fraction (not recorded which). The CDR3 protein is CASSLVSGDLIYEQHF. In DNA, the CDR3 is TGTGCCAGCAGCTTAGTTTCCGGGGACTTAATCTACGAGCAGCACTTC.